These 8 T cell receptor beta chains were sequenced from one sample in a study of blood T cell repertoires in COVID-19. Clones were read by immunoSEQ multiplex PCR, and TCRdb kept only the in-frame ones, dropping some. The repertoire holds roughly 200,000 clones, nearly 90% seen once, with roughly a sixth in the top ten. The sequencing input was peripheral blood. The receptors come from a man over 45 with COVID-19, enrolled during active disease.

This clone was seen a few times. One end of the junction is discordant with germline, which a read error may explain. The chain combines TRBV19 with TRBJ2-2; 8 bases fit TRBD2. This CDR3 has 14 residues. The germline V gene encodes CDR1 LNHDA and CDR2 SQIVND (reference sequence). This CDR3 reads CASSIDLEAGGLFF. The CDR3 region has the DNA TGTGCCAGTAGTATAGATCTGGAGGCGGGGGGGCTGTTTTTT.

This chain joins TRBV3-1 (or the pseudogene TRBV3-2) and TRBJ1-6, with D perhaps TRBD1 (5 bases). CDR1 is LGHDT, CDR2 YNNKEL, per germline (reference sequence). V lost 0 bases, J lost 0 bases, and 15 bases lay in between. The CDR3 totals 19 residues. The CDR3 loop reads CASSQDGAGRASYNSPLHF. In DNA, the CDR3 is TGTGCCAGCAGCCAAGATGGGGCGGGACGGGCCTCCTATAATTCACCCCTCCACTTT.

This chain joins TRBV5-1 and TRBJ1-2, with TRBD1 as a possible D gene (6 bases). Germline V gene data show CDR1 as SGHRS and CDR2 as YFSETQ. The CDR3 extends over 13 amino acids. The V end was cut by 6 bases, the J end by 2 bases, with 11 bases between. CDR3 sequence reads: CASKGTNNYGYTF. CDR3 DNA: TGCGCCAGCAAAGGGACAAACAACTATGGCTACACCTTC.

Only one count was recorded for this clone. The CDR3 bases are TGTGCCAGCAGCGCCGTCGGGGGAGAAGAGACCCAGTACTTC. Protein product: CASSAVGGEETQYF. This rearrangement joins TRBV9 to TRBJ2-5, with D perhaps TRBD2 (6 bases). Germline loops: CDR1 SGDLS, CDR2 YYNGEE. The CDR3 spans 14 residues. The germline V and J ends were trimmed by 3 bases and 3 bases, with 12 bases remaining between them.

The V call is TRBV5-4, the J call TRBJ1-4; 11 bases match TRBD1. The length of the CDR3 is 16 residues. In germline, CDR1 is SGHNT, CDR2 YYREEE (reference sequence). V lost 5 bases to trimming and J lost 7 bases; unmatched junction nucleotides: 10. The CDR3 sequence is CASSPGQGGSGEKLFF. The CDR3 DNA reads as TGTGCCAGCAGTCCGGGACAGGGGGGATCGGGTGAAAAACTGTTTTTT.

This clone has only one observation. This chain links TRBV9 with TRBJ1-1, with D possibly matching TRBD1 (6 bases). The CDR3 runs 14 residues. V was shortened by 0 bases and J by 6 bases, with 12 bases between the two germline ends. CDR1 is SGDLS, CDR2 YYNGEE, per germline. The CDR3 region is CASSVDGGSPEAFF. The DNA of the CDR3 is TGTGCCAGCAGCGTAGATGGGGGCTCCCCTGAAGCTTTCTTT.

A few counts support this clone. This chain joins TRBV19 and TRBJ1-4; D is perhaps TRBD1 (5 bases). The CDR3 has 12 amino acids. V dropped 7 bases and J dropped 10 bases, with 13 bases sitting between them. CDR1 LNHDA and CDR2 SQIVND come from the germline V gene (reference sequence). The CDR3 DNA follows: TGTGCCAGTACCAATGGGGGGGTAAAACTGTTTTTT. Translation gives CASTNGGVKLFF.

The rearrangement uses TRBV5-1 and TRBJ2-3; 7 bases agree with TRBD1. CDR1 is SGHRS, CDR2 YFSETQ, per germline. The junction had 4 bases not matched to a gene; V was cut back by 0 bases and J by 3 bases. The CDR3 is 15 residues long. CDR3 in DNA: TGCGCCAGCAGCTTGGTCAGGGGGTGGACAGATACGCAGTATTTT. Translated: CASSLVRGWTDTQYF.